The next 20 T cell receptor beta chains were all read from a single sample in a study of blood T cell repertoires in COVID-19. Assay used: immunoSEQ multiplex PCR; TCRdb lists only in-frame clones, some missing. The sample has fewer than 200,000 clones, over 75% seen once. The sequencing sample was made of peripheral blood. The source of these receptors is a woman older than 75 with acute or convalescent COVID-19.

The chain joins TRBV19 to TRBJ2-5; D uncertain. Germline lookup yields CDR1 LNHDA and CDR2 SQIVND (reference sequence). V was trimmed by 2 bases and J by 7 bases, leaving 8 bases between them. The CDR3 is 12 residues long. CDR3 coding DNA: TGTGCCAGTAGTATACAGGCCGGGACCCAGTACTTC. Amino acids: CASSIQAGTQYF.

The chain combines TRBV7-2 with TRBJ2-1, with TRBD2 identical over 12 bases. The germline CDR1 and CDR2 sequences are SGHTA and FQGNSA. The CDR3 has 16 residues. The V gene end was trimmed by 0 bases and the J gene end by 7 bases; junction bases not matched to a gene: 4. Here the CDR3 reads CASSLATSGSWNEQFF. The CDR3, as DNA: TGTGCCAGCAGCTTAGCGACTAGCGGGAGTTGGAATGAGCAGTTCTTC.

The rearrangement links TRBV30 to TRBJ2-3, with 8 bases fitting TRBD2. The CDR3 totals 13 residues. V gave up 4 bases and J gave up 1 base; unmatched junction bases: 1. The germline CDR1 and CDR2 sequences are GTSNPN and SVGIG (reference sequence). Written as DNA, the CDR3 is TGTGCCTGGAACGGGGGGGGCACAGATACGCAGTATTTT. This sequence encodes CAWNGGGTDTQYF.

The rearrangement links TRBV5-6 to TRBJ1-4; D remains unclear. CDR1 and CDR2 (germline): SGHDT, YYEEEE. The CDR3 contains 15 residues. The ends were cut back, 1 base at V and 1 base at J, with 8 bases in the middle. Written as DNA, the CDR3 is TGTGCCAGCAGCTTGCGCGGCAGAACTAATGAAAAACTGTTTTTT. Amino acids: CASSLRGRTNEKLFF.

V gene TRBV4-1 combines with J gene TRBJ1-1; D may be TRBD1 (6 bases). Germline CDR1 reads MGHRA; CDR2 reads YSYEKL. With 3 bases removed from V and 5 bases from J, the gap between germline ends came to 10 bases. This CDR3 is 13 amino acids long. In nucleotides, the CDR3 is TGCGCCAGCAGCCAGGTTAGGGGGACTGAAGCTTTCTTT. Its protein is CASSQVRGTEAFF.

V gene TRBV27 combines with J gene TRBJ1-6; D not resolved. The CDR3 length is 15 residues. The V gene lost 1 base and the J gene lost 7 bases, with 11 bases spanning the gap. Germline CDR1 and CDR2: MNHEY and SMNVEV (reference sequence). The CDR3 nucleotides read TGTGCCAGCAGTTTATGGGCCCAACAGAATTCACCCCTCCACTTT. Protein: CASSLWAQQNSPLHF.

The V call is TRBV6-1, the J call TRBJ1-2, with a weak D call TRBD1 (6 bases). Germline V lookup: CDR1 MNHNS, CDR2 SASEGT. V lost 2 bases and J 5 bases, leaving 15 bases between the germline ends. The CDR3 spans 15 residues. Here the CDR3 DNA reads TGTGCCAGCAGTGAAAGTAGGGGGATCCTATATGGCTACACCTTC. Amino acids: CASSESRGILYGYTF.

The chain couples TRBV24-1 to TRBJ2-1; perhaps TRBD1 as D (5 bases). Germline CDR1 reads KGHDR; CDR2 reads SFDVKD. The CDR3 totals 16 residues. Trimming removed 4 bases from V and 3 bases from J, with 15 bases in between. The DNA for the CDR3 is TGTGCCACCAGTGACTTGGCCAAGGGGCGCTACAATGAGCAGTTCTTC. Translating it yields CATSDLAKGRYNEQFF.

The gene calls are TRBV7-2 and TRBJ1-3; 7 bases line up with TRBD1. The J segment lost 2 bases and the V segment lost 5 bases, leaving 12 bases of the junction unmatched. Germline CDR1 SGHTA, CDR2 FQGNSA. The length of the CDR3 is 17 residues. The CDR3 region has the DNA TGTGCCAGCAGCCTCCGACAGGGAAGCCGTACTGGAAACACCATATATTTT. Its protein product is CASSLRQGSRTGNTIYF.

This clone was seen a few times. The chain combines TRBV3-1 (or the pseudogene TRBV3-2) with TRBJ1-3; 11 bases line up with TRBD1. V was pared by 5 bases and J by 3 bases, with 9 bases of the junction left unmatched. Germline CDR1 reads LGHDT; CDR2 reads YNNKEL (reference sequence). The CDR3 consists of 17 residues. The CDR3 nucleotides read TGTGCCAGCAGCGGGAGGGACAGGGGGTATTATGGAAACACCATATATTTT. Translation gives CASSGRDRGYYGNTIYF.

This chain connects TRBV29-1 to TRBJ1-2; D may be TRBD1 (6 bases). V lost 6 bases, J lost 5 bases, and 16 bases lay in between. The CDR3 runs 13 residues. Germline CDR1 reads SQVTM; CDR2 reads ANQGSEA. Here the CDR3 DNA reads TGCAGCGTCCCCCAGGGGCAGGGGTATGGCTACACCTTC. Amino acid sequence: CSVPQGQGYGYTF.

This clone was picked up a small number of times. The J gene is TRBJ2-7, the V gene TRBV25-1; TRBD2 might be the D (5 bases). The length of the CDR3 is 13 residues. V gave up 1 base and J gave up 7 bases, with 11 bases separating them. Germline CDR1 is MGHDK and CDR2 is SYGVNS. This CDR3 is CASSELGGREQYF. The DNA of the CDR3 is TGTGCCAGCAGTGAATTAGGAGGTCGGGAGCAGTACTTC.

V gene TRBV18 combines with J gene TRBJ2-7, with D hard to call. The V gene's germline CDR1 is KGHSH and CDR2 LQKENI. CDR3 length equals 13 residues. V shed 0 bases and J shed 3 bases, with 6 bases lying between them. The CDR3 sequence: CASSPPSVYEQYF. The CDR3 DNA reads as TGTGCCAGCTCACCACCGTCCGTCTACGAGCAGTACTTC.

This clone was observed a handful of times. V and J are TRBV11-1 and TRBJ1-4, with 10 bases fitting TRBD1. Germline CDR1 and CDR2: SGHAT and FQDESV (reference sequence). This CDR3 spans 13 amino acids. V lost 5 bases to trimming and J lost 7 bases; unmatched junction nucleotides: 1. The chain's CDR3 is CASSRDRGEKLFF. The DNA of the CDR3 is TGTGCCAGCAGCCGGGACAGGGGTGAAAAACTGTTTTTT.

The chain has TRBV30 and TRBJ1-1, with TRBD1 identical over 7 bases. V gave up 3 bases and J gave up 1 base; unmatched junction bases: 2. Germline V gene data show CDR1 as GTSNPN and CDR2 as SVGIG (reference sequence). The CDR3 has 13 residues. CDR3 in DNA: TGTGCCTGGAGCCGGACAGGGAACACTGAAGCTTTCTTT. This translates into CAWSRTGNTEAFF.

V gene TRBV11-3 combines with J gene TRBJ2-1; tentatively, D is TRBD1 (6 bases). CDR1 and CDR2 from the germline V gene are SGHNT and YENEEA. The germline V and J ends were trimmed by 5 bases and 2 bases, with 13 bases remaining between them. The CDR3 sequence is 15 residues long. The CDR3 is CASSADSLPYNEQFF. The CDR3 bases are TGTGCCAGCAGCGCGGACAGTTTGCCCTACAATGAGCAGTTCTTC.

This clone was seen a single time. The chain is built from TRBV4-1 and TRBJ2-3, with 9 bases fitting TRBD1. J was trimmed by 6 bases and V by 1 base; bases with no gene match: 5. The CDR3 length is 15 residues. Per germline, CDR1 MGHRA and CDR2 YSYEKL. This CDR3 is CASSQGDRAGDTQYF. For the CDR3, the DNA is TGCGCCAGCAGCCAAGGGGACAGGGCGGGGGATACGCAGTATTTT.

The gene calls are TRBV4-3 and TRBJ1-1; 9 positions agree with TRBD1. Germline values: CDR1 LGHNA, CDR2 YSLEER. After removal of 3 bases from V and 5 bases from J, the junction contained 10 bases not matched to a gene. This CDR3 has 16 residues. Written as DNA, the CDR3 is TGCGCCAGCAGCCAGCAGTACAGGGGGCGCGAAACTGAAGCTTTCTTT. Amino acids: CASSQQYRGRETEAFF.

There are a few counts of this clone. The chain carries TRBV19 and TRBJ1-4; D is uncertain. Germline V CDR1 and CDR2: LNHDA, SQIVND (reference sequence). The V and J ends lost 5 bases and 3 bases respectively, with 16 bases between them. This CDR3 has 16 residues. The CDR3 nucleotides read TGTGCCAGTAGTGCCCTGAGGGCGGGATCTAATGAAAAACTGTTTTTT. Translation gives CASSALRAGSNEKLFF.

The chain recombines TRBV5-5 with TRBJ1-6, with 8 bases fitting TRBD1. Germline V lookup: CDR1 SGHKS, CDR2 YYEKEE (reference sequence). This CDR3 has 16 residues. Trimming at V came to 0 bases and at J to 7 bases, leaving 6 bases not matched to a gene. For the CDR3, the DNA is TGTGCCAGCAGCTTGGTTCAGGGGGCCAGGAATTCACCCCTCCACTTT. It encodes CASSLVQGARNSPLHF.